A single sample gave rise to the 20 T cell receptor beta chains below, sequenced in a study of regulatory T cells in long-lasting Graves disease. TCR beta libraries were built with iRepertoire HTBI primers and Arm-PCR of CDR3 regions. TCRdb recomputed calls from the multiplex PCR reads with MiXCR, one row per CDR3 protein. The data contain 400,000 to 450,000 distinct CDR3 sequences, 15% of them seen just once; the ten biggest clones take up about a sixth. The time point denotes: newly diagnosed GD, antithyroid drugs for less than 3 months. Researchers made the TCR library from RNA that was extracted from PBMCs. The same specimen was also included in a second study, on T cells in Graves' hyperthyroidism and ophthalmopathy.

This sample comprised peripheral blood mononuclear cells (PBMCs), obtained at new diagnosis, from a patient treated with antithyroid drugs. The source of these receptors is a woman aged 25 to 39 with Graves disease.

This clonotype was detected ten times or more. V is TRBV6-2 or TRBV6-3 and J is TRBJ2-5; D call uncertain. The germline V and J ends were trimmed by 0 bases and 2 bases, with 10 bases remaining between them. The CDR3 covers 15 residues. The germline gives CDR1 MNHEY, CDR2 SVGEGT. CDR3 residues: CASSYSIVRQETQYF. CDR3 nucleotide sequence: TGTGCCAGCAGTTACTCGATTGTCAGACAAGAGACCCAGTACTTC.

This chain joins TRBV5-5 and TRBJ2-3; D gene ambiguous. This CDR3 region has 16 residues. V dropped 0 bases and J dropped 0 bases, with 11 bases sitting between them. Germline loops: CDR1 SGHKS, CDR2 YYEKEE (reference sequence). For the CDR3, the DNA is TGTGCCAGCAGCTTGGGAGAGACGTCAAGCACAGATACGCAGTATTTT. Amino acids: CASSLGETSSTDTQYF.

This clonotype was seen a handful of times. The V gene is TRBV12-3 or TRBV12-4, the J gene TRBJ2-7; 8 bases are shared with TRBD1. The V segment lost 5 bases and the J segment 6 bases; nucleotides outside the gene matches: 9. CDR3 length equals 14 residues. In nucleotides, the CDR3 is TGTGCCAGCAGTCCCCAGGGGGCGCAGGTCGAGCAGTACTTC. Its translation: CASSPQGAQVEQYF.

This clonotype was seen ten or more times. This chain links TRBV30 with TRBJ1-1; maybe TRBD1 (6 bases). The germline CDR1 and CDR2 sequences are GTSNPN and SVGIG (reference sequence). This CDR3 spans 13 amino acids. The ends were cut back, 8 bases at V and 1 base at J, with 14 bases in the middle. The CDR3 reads CAGTGRGNTEAFF. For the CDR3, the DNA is TGTGCCGGCACTGGCAGGGGGAACACTGAAGCTTTCTTT.

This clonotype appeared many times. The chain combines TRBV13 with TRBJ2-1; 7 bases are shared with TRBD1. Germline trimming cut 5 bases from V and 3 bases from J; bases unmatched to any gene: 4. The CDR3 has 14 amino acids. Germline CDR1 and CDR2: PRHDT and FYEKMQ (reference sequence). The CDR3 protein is CASSKDRSYNEQFF. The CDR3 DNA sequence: TGTGCCAGCAGCAAGGACAGGAGCTACAATGAGCAGTTCTTC.

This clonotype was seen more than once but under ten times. CDR3 protein: CASSLSPSEQFF. CDR3 DNA: TGTGCCAGCAGTTTATCTCCATCTGAGCAGTTCTTC. V and J are TRBV12-3 or TRBV12-4 and TRBJ2-1; D call uncertain. The germline V and J ends were trimmed by 2 bases and 9 bases, with 8 bases remaining between them. CDR3 length: 12 residues.

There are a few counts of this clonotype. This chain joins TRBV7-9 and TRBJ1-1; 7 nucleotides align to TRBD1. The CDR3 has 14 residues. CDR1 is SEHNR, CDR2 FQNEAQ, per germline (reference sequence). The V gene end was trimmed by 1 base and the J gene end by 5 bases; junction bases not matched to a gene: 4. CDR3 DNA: TGTGCCAGCAGCTTAGAGGGGGCAGGGACTGAAGCTTTCTTT. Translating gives CASSLEGAGTEAFF.

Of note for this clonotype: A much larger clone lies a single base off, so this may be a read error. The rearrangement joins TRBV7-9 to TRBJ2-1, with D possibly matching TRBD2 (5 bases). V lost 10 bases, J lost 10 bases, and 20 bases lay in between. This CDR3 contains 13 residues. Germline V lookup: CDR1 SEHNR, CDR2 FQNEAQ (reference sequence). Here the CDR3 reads CATLAGPNGEQFF. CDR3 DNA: TGTGCCACCCTCGCGGGCCCAAACGGCGAGCAGTTCTTC. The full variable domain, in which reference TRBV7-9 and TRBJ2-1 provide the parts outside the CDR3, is DTGVSQNPRHKITKRGQNVTFRCDPISEHNRLYWYRQTLGQGPEFLTYFQNEAQLEKSRLLSDRFSAERPKGSFSTLEIQRTEQGDSAMYLCATLAGPNGEQFFGPGTRLTVL.

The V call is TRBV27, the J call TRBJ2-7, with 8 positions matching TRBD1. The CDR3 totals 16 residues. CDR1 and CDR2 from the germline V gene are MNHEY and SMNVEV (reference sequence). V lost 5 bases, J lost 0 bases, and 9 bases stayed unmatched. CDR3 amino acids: CASSVTGTGNSYEQYF. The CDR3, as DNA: TGTGCCAGCAGTGTAACCGGGACAGGCAACTCCTACGAGCAGTACTTC.

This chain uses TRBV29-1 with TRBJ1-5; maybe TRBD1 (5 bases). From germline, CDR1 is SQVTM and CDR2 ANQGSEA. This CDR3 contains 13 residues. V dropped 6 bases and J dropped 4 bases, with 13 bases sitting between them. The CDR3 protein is CSVAGPGNQPQHF. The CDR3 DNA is TGCAGCGTGGCGGGGCCGGGGAATCAGCCCCAGCATTTT.

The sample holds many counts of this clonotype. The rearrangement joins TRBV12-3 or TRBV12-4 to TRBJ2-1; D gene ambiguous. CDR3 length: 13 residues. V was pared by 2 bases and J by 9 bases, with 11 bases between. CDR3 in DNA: TGTGCCAGCAGTTTATATGGATCGGGTGAGCAGTTCTTC. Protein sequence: CASSLYGSGEQFF.

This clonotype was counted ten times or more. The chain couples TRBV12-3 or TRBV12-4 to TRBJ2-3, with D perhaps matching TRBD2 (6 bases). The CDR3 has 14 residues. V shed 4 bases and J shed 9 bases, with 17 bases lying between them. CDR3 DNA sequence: TGTGCCAGCAGTTCGGGCGGGAAAGTTGGAACGCAGTATTTT. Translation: CASSSGGKVGTQYF.

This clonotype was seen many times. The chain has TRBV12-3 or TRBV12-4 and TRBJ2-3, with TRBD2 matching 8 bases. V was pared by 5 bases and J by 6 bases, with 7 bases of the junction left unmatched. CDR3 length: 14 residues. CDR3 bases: TGTGCCAGCAGTATGGGACTAGGGGAGGATACGCAGTATTTT. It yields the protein CASSMGLGEDTQYF.

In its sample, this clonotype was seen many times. The CDR3 sequence: CASSPKGYSGNTIYF. The CDR3 DNA is TGTGCCAGCAGCCCAAAGGGGTACTCTGGAAACACCATATATTTT. V and J are TRBV7-8 and TRBJ1-3; possible D gene TRBD1, 5 bases. The V end was cut by 5 bases, the J end by 0 bases, with 11 bases between. Per germline, CDR1 SGHVS and CDR2 FQNEAQ. The CDR3 sequence is 15 residues long.

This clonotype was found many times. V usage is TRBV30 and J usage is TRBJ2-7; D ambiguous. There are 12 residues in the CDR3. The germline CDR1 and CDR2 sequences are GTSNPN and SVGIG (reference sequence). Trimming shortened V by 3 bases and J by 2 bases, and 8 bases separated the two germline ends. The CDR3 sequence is CAWSSGPYEQYF. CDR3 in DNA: TGTGCCTGGAGCTCGGGCCCCTACGAGCAGTACTTC.

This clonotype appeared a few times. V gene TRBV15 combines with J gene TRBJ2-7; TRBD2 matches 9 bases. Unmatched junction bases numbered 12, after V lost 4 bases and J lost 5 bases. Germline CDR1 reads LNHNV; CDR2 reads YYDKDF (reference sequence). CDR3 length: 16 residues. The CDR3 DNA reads TGTGCCACCAGCAACCCCCGGGTTAGCGGGAGCCACGAGCAGTACTTC. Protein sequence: CATSNPRVSGSHEQYF.

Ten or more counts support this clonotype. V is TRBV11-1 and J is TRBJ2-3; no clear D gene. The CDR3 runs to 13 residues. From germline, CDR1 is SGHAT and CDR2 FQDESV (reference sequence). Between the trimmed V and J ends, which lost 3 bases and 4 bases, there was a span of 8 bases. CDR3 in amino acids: CASSFPNADTQYF. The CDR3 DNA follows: TGTGCCAGCAGCTTCCCCAACGCAGATACGCAGTATTTT.

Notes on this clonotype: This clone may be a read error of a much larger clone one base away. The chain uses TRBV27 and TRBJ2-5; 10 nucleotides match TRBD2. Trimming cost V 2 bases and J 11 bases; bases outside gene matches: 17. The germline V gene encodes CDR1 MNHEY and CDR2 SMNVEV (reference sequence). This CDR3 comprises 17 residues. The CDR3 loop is CASSLLPFSGRYNEQYF. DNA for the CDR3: TGTGCCAGCAGTTTACTGCCCTTTAGCGGGAGGTACAATGAGCAGTACTTC.

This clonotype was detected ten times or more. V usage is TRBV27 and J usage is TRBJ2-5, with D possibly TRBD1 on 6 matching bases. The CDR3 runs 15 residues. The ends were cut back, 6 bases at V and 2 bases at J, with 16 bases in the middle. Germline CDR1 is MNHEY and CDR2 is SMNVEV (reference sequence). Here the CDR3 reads CASRTPGAAQETQYF. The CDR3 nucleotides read TGTGCCAGCAGGACCCCAGGGGCGGCTCAAGAGACCCAGTACTTC.

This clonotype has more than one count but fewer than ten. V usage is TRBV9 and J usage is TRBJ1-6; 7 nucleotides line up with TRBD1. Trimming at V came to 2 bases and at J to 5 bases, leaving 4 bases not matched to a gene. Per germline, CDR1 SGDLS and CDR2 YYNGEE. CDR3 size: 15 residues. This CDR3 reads CASSVATGNNSPLHF. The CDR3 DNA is TGTGCCAGCAGCGTGGCGACAGGGAATAATTCACCCCTCCACTTT.